A single sample gave rise to the 32 T cell receptor beta chains below, sequenced in a study of blood T cell repertoires in COVID-19. TCRdb keeps only in-frame clones here, not all; method: immunoSEQ multiplex PCR. There are some 180,000 clones in the sample; approximately 83% occur only once, and roughly 10% lies in the top ten. The sequenced material came from peripheral blood. Receptors were obtained from an older man with active or convalescent COVID-19.

The V gene is TRBV27, the J gene TRBJ2-5; the match to TRBD2 covers 10 bases. This CDR3 contains 15 residues. V shed 5 bases and J 4 bases; nucleotides not matched to a gene: 7. Germline CDR1 reads MNHEY; CDR2 reads SMNVEV (reference sequence). The CDR3 DNA reads as TGTGCCAGCAGTGACCCCGGGACTAGCGCAGAGACCCAGTACTTC. Amino acid sequence: CASSDPGTSAETQYF.

CDR3: CASSPKGQGANGYTF. For the CDR3, the DNA is TGTGCCAGCAGCCCCAAAGGGCAGGGGGCGAATGGCTACACCTTC. V is TRBV28 and J is TRBJ1-2, with 8 bases aligning to TRBD1. CDR1 and CDR2 from the germline V gene are MDHEN and SYDVKM. CDR3 length: 15 amino acids. V was pared by 6 bases and J by 6 bases, with 12 bases of the junction left unmatched.

The chain couples TRBV6-5 to TRBJ1-2; a possible D gene is TRBD1 (6 bases). Trimming removed 6 bases from V and 4 bases from J, with 18 bases in between. The CDR3 loop spans 15 amino acids. Germline assignment: CDR1 MNHEY and CDR2 SVGAGI. CDR3 protein: CASRGGDIRGYGYTF. The CDR3 coding sequence is TGTGCCAGCAGGGGGGGGGACATCCGAGGCTATGGCTACACCTTC.

The rearrangement links TRBV7-2 to TRBJ1-1; 9 bases align to TRBD1. The CDR3 is made up of 14 amino acids. Germline CDR1 is SGHTA and CDR2 is FQGNSA. Trimming cost V 5 bases and J 8 bases; bases outside gene matches: 9. The CDR3 DNA is TGTGCCAGCAGCCCAACAGGGGGCGAGGGAGAAGCTTTCTTT. It translates to CASSPTGGEGEAFF. The full variable domain, with the rest looked up from reference TRBV7-2 and TRBJ1-1, is GAGVSQSPSNKVTEKGKDVELRCDPISGHTALYWYRQSLGQGLEFLIYFQGNSAPDKSGLPSDRFSAERTGGSVSTLTIQRTQQEDSAVYLCASSPTGGEGEAFFGQGTRLTVV.

The chain carries TRBV5-4 and TRBJ1-1; no reliable D call. Trimming took 0 bases from V and 0 from J, leaving 9 bases between them. The CDR3 covers 15 residues. The germline CDR1 and CDR2 sequences are SGHNT and YYREEE (reference sequence). CDR3: CASSLGGDMNTEAFF. The CDR3 DNA reads as TGTGCCAGCAGCTTGGGGGGAGACATGAACACTGAAGCTTTCTTT.

V and J are TRBV15 and TRBJ1-5; D is possibly TRBD1 (6 bases). The V gene's germline CDR1 is LNHNV and CDR2 YYDKDF (reference sequence). The CDR3 spans 14 residues. The V gene lost 4 bases and the J gene lost 3 bases, with 10 bases spanning the gap. CDR3 residues: CATSIQGTNQPQHF. The CDR3 DNA reads TGTGCCACCAGCATCCAGGGGACCAATCAGCCCCAGCATTTT.

The chain employs TRBV3-1 (or the pseudogene TRBV3-2) and TRBJ1-6; D is unresolved. The CDR3 is 15 residues long. Per germline, CDR1 LGHDT and CDR2 YNNKEL (reference sequence). V dropped 0 bases and J dropped 10 bases, with 13 bases sitting between them. This CDR3 is CASSQEGGLASPLHF. In nucleotides, the CDR3 is TGTGCCAGCAGCCAAGAAGGAGGGCTGGCATCACCCCTCCACTTT.

The J gene is TRBJ2-7, the V gene TRBV6-2 or TRBV6-3; D may be TRBD2 (6 bases). The CDR3 runs 14 residues. Deletions cut 2 bases from V and 7 bases from J, with 15 bases between. Germline V gives CDR1 MNHEY, CDR2 SVGEGT. As DNA, the CDR3 is TGTGCCAGCAGTTACGCGGGGCATAATTCTGAGCAGTACTTC. Protein: CASSYAGHNSEQYF.

The chain links TRBV5-1 to TRBJ1-6; TRBD1 matches 7 bases. The V and J ends lost 0 bases and 7 bases, in that order; junction bases with no gene match: 4. Germline values: CDR1 SGHRS, CDR2 YFSETQ. The CDR3 loop spans 15 amino acids. CDR3 DNA sequence: TGCGCCAGCAGCTTGGCCCCGGGACAGAATTCACCCCTCCACTTT. The encoded protein is CASSLAPGQNSPLHF.

In DNA, the CDR3 is TGTGCCAGCAGTCGGACTAGCACTTCCTTAATAAACGAGCAGTACTTC. Encoded protein: CASSRTSTSLINEQYF. The J gene is TRBJ2-7, the V gene TRBV3-1 (or the pseudogene TRBV3-2), with 8 bases lining up with TRBD2. V shed 6 bases, J shed 5 bases, and the junction held 15 bases outside the gene matches. The germline V gene has CDR1 LGHDT and CDR2 YNNKEL (reference sequence). CDR3 length equals 16 residues.

This sequence joins TRBV7-2 and TRBJ2-1; perhaps TRBD1 as D (5 bases). Trimming shortened V by 5 bases and J by 4 bases, and 21 bases separated the two germline ends. The CDR3 extends over 17 amino acids. Germline assignment: CDR1 SGHTA and CDR2 FQGNSA. The chain's CDR3 is CASSQRQTAWAYNEQFF. The CDR3, as DNA: TGTGCCAGCAGCCAGAGACAGACCGCCTGGGCTTACAATGAGCAGTTCTTC.

This chain connects TRBV6-5 to TRBJ2-7; D is perhaps TRBD1 (6 bases). Per the germline V gene, CDR1 is MNHEY and CDR2 is SVGAGI. This CDR3 is built from 13 residues. V was trimmed by 5 bases and J by 3 bases, leaving 11 bases between them. The CDR3 nucleotides read TGTGCCAGCAGTAAAACAGGGTTCTACGAGCAGTACTTC. It is translated as CASSKTGFYEQYF.

V and J are TRBV7-9 and TRBJ2-3; 7 nucleotides align to TRBD1. V lost 7 bases and J lost 0; bases outside the gene matches: 7. Germline V CDR1 and CDR2: SEHNR, FQNEAQ (reference sequence). This CDR3 has 15 residues. The CDR3 loop is CASTPGGSSTDTQYF. CDR3 coding DNA: TGTGCCAGCACCCCAGGGGGATCCAGCACAGATACGCAGTATTTT.

J is TRBJ2-7 and V is TRBV19, with TRBD1 identical over 8 bases. Germline CDR1 is LNHDA and CDR2 is SQIVND (reference sequence). The V segment lost 4 bases and the J segment 2 bases; nucleotides outside the gene matches: 10. CDR3 length equals 16 residues. CDR3 protein: CASSKNRQGSTYEQYF. CDR3 coding DNA: TGTGCCAGTAGTAAAAACCGACAGGGGTCCACCTACGAGCAGTACTTC.

The chain uses TRBV15 and TRBJ1-5; D not certain. Germline assignment: CDR1 LNHNV and CDR2 YYDKDF (reference sequence). The CDR3 has 13 residues. V lost 7 bases and J lost 4, with 11 bases in between. DNA for the CDR3: TGTGCCACCACCCAGAGGCGGAATCAGCCCCAGCATTTT. It yields the protein CATTQRRNQPQHF.

V is TRBV18 and J is TRBJ2-4; 9 bases agree with TRBD1. This CDR3 contains 16 residues. J lost 2 bases, V lost 3 bases, and 5 bases had no gene match. Looked up from germline, CDR1 is KGHSH and CDR2 is LQKENI. As DNA, the CDR3 is TGTGCCAGCTCACCGCGGGACAGGGCATCCAAAAACATTCAGTACTTC. The encoded protein is CASSPRDRASKNIQYF. Drawing the rest from reference TRBV18 and TRBJ2-4, the complete variable domain is NAGVMQNPRHLVRRRGQEARLRCSPMKGHSHVYWYRQLPEEGLKFMVYLQKENIIDESGMPKERFSAEFPKEGPSILRIQQVVRGDSAAYFCASSPRDRASKNIQYFGAGTRLSVL.

A few counts support this clone. The V call is TRBV19, the J call TRBJ1-6; 9 nucleotides agree with TRBD1. Germline V gives CDR1 LNHDA, CDR2 SQIVND (reference sequence). This CDR3 comprises 15 residues. V dropped 4 bases and J dropped 5; count of bases not matched to a gene: 3. CDR3 in DNA: TGTGCCAGTAGTACGGGACAGGGACATAATTCACCCCTCCACTTT. Its translation: CASSTGQGHNSPLHF.

The chain carries TRBV6-5 and TRBJ2-3; 8 bases map to TRBD2. The germline CDR1 and CDR2 sequences are MNHEY and SVGAGI. V lost 2 bases to trimming and J lost 2 bases; unmatched junction nucleotides: 6. The CDR3 runs 16 residues. CDR3 in DNA: TGTGCCAGCAGTTACGTCCCGGGGGGGCTCACAGATACGCAGTATTTT. Translation: CASSYVPGGLTDTQYF.

The chain has TRBV6-5 and TRBJ1-5, with D possibly matching TRBD1 (5 bases). The V end lost 6 bases, the J end lost 7 bases, and 13 bases lay between the germline ends. The CDR3 sequence is 13 residues long. The germline gives CDR1 MNHEY, CDR2 SVGAGI. The CDR3 loop is CASSQGLRQPQHF. For the CDR3, the DNA is TGTGCCAGCAGCCAGGGCCTCCGGCAGCCCCAGCATTTT.

The chain links TRBV3-1 (or the pseudogene TRBV3-2) to TRBJ1-6; 7 bases are shared with TRBD1. Germline CDR1 LGHDT, CDR2 YNNKEL (reference sequence). Unmatched junction bases numbered 11, after V lost 4 bases and J lost 14 bases. The CDR3 loop spans 14 amino acids. CDR3 protein: CASSPGTADSALHF. The CDR3 coding sequence is TGTGCCAGCAGCCCGGGGACAGCGGATTCGGCCCTCCACTTT.

The rearrangement uses TRBV7-2 and TRBJ1-6; TRBD1 matches 7 bases. Trimming at V came to 1 base and at J to 9 bases, leaving 9 bases not matched to a gene. Germline CDR1 reads SGHTA; CDR2 reads FQGNSA. This CDR3 comprises 16 residues. The CDR3 loop is CASSLDGQVLGSPLHF. For the CDR3, the DNA is TGTGCCAGCAGCTTAGATGGACAGGTTTTGGGTTCACCCCTCCACTTT.

Here the CDR3 DNA reads TGTGCCAGCAGCGTAGATACTAACAGGGATGAGCAGTTCTTC. Translation gives CASSVDTNRDEQFF. This chain joins TRBV9 and TRBJ2-1; tentative D call: TRBD1 (6 bases). The V gene lost 0 bases and the J gene lost 8 bases, with 12 bases spanning the gap. There are 14 residues in the CDR3. Germline assignment: CDR1 SGDLS and CDR2 YYNGEE. Full variable domain (missing parts from reference TRBV9 and TRBJ2-1): DSGVTQTPKHLITATGQRVTLRCSPRSGDLSVYWYQQSLDQGLQFLIQYYNGEERAKGNILERFSAQQFPDLHSELNLSSLELGDSALYFCASSVDTNRDEQFFGPGTRLTVL.

The chain couples TRBV29-1 to TRBJ2-1; possible D gene TRBD1, 5 bases. The CDR3 contains 12 residues. The germline CDR1 and CDR2 sequences are SQVTM and ANQGSEA. V was trimmed by 6 bases and J by 4 bases, leaving 10 bases between them. The CDR3 here is CSVGDSYNEQFF. The CDR3 region has the DNA TGCAGCGTAGGTGACAGTTACAATGAGCAGTTCTTC.

V gene TRBV7-8 combines with J gene TRBJ2-1; D is unresolved. The CDR3 spans 14 residues. Trimming left V 1 base short and J 3 bases short, with 7 bases between. Germline CDR1 reads SGHVS; CDR2 reads FQNEAQ. As DNA, the CDR3 is TGTGCCAGCAGCTTAGGGTGGCACTACAATGAGCAGTTCTTC. Amino acids: CASSLGWHYNEQFF.

The rearrangement links TRBV5-1 to TRBJ2-3, with unresolved D. Looked up from germline, CDR1 is SGHRS and CDR2 is YFSETQ. The CDR3 contains 12 residues. Trimming took 1 base from V and 10 from J, leaving 10 bases between them. The DNA for the CDR3 is TGCGCCAGCAGCTTGTCCACTGCTCCGCAGTATTTT. This translates into CASSLSTAPQYF.

The DNA of the CDR3 is TGCGCCAGCAGCCAAGATCCCGGCTCTGGAAACACCATATATTTT. Protein product: CASSQDPGSGNTIYF. The genes are TRBV4-3 and TRBJ1-3; D call uncertain. The germline gives CDR1 LGHNA, CDR2 YSLEER. The CDR3 length is 15 residues. V dropped 0 bases and J dropped 0 bases, with 6 bases sitting between them.

The J gene is TRBJ1-1, the V gene TRBV7-2, with D possibly being TRBD1 (6 bases). The germline V gene has CDR1 SGHTA and CDR2 FQGNSA. The length of the CDR3 is 15 residues. Trimming removed 5 bases from V and 3 bases from J, with 16 bases in between. The chain's CDR3 is CASSVQSRGDTEAFF. As DNA, the CDR3 is TGTGCCAGCAGCGTCCAATCCAGGGGTGACACTGAAGCTTTCTTT.

The chain's CDR3 is CASNRAGALNYGYTF. Written as DNA, the CDR3 is TGTGCCAGCAATCGGGCAGGGGCCCTAAACTATGGCTACACCTTC. This chain links TRBV6-5 with TRBJ1-2; perhaps TRBD1 as D (6 bases). The CDR3 length is 15 residues. Germline values: CDR1 MNHEY, CDR2 SVGAGI. V lost 7 bases, J lost 2 bases, and 17 bases lay in between.

The chain is built from TRBV18 and TRBJ2-7; D is possibly TRBD1 (6 bases). Trimming stripped 5 bases from V and 7 bases from J, with 15 bases between. There are 13 residues in the CDR3. Germline CDR1 is KGHSH and CDR2 is LQKENI. The CDR3 DNA follows: TGTGCCAGCTCATGGAACAGGGCGGGTGAGCAGTACTTC. This encodes CASSWNRAGEQYF.

This clone has only one observation. The rearrangement uses TRBV3-1 (or the pseudogene TRBV3-2) and TRBJ2-6, with D possibly TRBD1 on 6 matching bases. Germline values: CDR1 LGHDT, CDR2 YNNKEL (reference sequence). This CDR3 has 14 amino acids. Trimming removed 6 bases from V and 4 bases from J, with 10 bases in between. CDR3 sequence: CASRPTGGANVLTF. Written as DNA, the CDR3 is TGTGCCAGCAGACCCACAGGGGGGGCCAACGTCCTGACTTTC.

The chain joins TRBV6-2 or TRBV6-3 to TRBJ2-1; D remains unclear. V was cut by 2 bases and J by 0 bases, with 8 bases left in between. The CDR3 sequence is 15 residues long. The germline CDR1 and CDR2 sequences are MNHEY and SVGEGT. The CDR3 spells CASSYQRSSYNEQFF. As DNA, the CDR3 is TGTGCCAGCAGTTACCAAAGGAGCTCCTACAATGAGCAGTTCTTC.

The genes are TRBV15 and TRBJ2-1; TRBD1 matches 8 bases. The V and J ends lost 0 bases and 7 bases, in that order; junction bases with no gene match: 8. The CDR3 runs to 16 residues. Germline-derived CDR1 and CDR2 are LNHNV and YYDKDF (reference sequence). The CDR3 DNA follows: TGTGCCACCAGCAGAGATCCGGCAGGGGGCAGGAATGAGCAGTTCTTC. Translation gives CATSRDPAGGRNEQFF.